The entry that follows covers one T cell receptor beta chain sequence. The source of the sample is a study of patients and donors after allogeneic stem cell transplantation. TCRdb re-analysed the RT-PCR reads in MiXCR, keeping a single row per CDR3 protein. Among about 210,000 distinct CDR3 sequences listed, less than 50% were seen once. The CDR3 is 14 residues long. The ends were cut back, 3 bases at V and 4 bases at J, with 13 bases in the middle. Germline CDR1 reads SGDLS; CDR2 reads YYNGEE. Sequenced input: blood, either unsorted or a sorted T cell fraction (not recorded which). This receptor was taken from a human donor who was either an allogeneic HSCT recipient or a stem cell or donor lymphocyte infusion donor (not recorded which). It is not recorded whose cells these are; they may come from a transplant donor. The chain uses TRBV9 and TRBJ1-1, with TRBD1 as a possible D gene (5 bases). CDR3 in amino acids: CASSAQGWGTEAFF. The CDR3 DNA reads TGTGCCAGCAGCGCCCAGGGATGGGGCACTGAAGCTTTCTTT.